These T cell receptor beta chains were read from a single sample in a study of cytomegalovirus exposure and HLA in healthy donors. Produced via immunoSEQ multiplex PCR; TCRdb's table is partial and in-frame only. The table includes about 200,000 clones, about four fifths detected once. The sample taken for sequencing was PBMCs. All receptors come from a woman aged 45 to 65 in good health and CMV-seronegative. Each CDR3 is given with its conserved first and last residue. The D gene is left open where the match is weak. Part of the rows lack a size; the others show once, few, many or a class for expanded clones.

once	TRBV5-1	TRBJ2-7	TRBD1	CASSSTGQGTYEQYF	TGCGCCAGCAGCTCTACGGGACAGGGGACCTACGAGCAGTACTTC
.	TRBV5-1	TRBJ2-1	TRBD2	CASSWTSLDEQFF	TGCGCCAGCAGCTGGACTAGTCTGGATGAGCAGTTCTTC
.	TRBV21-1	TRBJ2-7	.	CASILDRGRNEQYF	TGTGCCAGCATCCTGGACAGGGGAAGGAACGAGCAGTACTTC
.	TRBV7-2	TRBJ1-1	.	CASSLKSGIAEAFF	TGTGCCAGCAGCTTAAAGTCAGGGATTGCTGAAGCTTTCTTT
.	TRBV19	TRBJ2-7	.	CASSRAIEGYEQYF	TGTGCCAGTTCTCGGGCCATCGAGGGTTACGAGCAGTACTTC
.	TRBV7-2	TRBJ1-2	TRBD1	CASSPGGAGGLSGYTF	TGTGCCAGCAGCCCTGGAGGGGCAGGGGGACTGAGTGGCTACACCTTC
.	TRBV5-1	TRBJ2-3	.	CASSGSGVPADTQYF	TGCGCCAGCAGCGGGTCGGGAGTCCCAGCAGATACGCAGTATTTT
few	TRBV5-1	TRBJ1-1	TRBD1	CASSRARQGATEAFF	TGCGCCAGCAGCCGCGCCAGACAGGGGGCCACTGAAGCTTTCTTT
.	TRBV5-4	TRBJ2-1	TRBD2	CASSQVAGGGNEQFF	TGTGCCAGCAGCCAGGTAGCGGGGGGGGGCAATGAGCAGTTCTTC
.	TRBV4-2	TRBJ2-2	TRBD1	CASSQEQTGIAGELFF	TGTGCCAGCAGCCAAGAGCAGACAGGGATCGCCGGGGAGCTGTTTTTT
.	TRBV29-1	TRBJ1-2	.	CSVGSGRIRYGYTF	TGCAGCGTTGGTTCAGGGCGTATCCGCTATGGCTACACCTTC
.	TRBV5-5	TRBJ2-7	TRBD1	CASSKDRVVNEQYF	TGTGCCAGCAGCAAAGACAGGGTCGTCAACGAGCAGTACTTC
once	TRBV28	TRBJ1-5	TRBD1	CASSLPPSSAGGSNQPQHF	TGTGCCAGCAGTTTACCCCCTTCGTCGGCAGGGGGCAGCAATCAGCCCCAGCATTTT
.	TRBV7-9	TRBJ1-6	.	CASSPSGGNSPLHF	TGTGCCAGCAGCCCCTCCGGGGGAAATTCACCCCTCCACTTT
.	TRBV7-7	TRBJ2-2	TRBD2	CASSRTSGRPPTGELFF	TGTGCTAGCAGCCGGACTAGCGGGAGGCCGCCCACCGGGGAGCTGTTTTTT
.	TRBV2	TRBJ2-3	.	CASSERLNPTDTQYF	TGTGCCAGCAGTGAAAGACTAAATCCCACAGATACGCAGTATTTT
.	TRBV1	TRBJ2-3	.	CTSSRRGSLQTDTQYF	TGCACCAGCAGCCGGAGGGGCTCCCTCCAAACAGATACGCAGTATTTT
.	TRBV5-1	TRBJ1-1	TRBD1	CASSKQGEMNTEAFF	TGCGCCAGCAGTAAACAGGGGGAGATGAACACTGAAGCTTTCTTT
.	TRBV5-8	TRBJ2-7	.	CASSLEYGQTYEQYF	TGTGCCAGCAGCTTGGAGTACGGACAGACCTACGAGCAGTACTTC
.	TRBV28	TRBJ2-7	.	CASSFTGRDEQYF	TGTGCCAGCAGTTTCACAGGGAGAGACGAGCAGTACTTC
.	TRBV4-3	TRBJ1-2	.	CASSQETGPNYGYTF	TGCGCCAGCAGCCAAGAAACAGGACCCAACTATGGCTACACCTTC
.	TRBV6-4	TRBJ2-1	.	CASSDHRLSEQFF	TGTGCCAGCAGTGACCATAGACTATCGGAGCAGTTCTTC
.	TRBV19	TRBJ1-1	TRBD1	CASSLTGGWTEAFF	TGTGCCAGTAGTTTAACAGGGGGCTGGACTGAAGCTTTCTTT
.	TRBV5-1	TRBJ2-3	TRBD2	CASSPAGGEWDTQYF	TGCGCCAGCAGCCCGGCGGGGGGGGAATGGGATACGCAGTATTTT
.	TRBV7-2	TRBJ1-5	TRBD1	CASRSNVGQDNQPQHF	TGTGCCAGCAGAAGCAACGTCGGACAGGACAATCAGCCCCAGCATTTT
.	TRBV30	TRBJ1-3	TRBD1	CAWSNPGTGENTIYF	TGTGCCTGGAGTAACCCGGGGACAGGGGAAAACACCATATATTTT
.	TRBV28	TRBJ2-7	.	CASSLTSSYEQYF	TGTGCCAGCAGCCTAACCTCTTCCTACGAGCAGTACTTC
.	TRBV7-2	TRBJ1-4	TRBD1	CASSLGTGGNEKLFF	TGTGCCAGCAGCTTGGGGACAGGAGGAAATGAAAAACTGTTTTTT
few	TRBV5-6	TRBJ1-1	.	CASSLAWGEAFF	TGTGCCAGCAGCTTGGCCTGGGGGGAGGCTTTCTTT
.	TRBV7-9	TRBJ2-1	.	CASSSDVGQTLYNEQFF	TGTGCCAGCAGCTCCGATGTCGGCCAGACTCTTTACAATGAGCAGTTCTTC
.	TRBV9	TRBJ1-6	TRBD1	CASSERGQNNSPLHF	TGTGCCAGCAGCGAAAGGGGACAGAATAATTCACCCCTCCACTTT
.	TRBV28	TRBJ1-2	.	CASSLSSLPNIYGYTF	TGTGCCAGCAGTTTATCCTCTCTACCCAATATCTATGGCTACACCTTC
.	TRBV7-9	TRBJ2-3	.	CSSSLSLAVSTDTQYF	TGTTCCAGCAGCTTATCTCTAGCAGTTAGCACAGATACGCAGTATTTT